These 21 T cell receptor beta chains originate from one sample sequenced in a study of blood T cells in healthy people across ages. Through a sample-barcoded 5' primer and a J-beta primer mix, a second PCR was run for about 6 to 11 cycles. Using its own MiXCR run on the 5' RACE reads, TCRdb lists one record per CDR3 protein. In the table there are hundreds of thousands of distinct CDR3 sequences, roughly 53% of which are singletons. Sequences were obtained from blood. The receptors were sampled from a man aged 60 to 69 in good health.

The chain is built from TRBV5-1 and TRBJ2-7, with D possibly being TRBD1 (6 bases). Trimming took off 1 base at V and 0 bases at J, with 14 bases between the two ends. There are 16 residues in the CDR3. Germline CDR1 and CDR2: SGHRS and YFSETQ. CDR3 bases: TGCGCCAGCAGCTTGACCGGACAGCTGAGCTCCTACGAGCAGTACTTC. Encoded protein: CASSLTGQLSSYEQYF.

This rearrangement joins TRBV2 to TRBJ2-1; TRBD2 matches at 15 bases. This CDR3 contains 14 residues. J gave up 8 bases and V 9 bases, and 5 bases lay outside the gene matches. Per germline, CDR1 SNHLY and CDR2 FYNNEI. CDR3 coding DNA: TGTGCCAGACAGGGACTAGCGGGGGGAGATGAGCAGTTCTTC. Translation: CARQGLAGGDEQFF.

Note on this clonotype: Relative to the germline gene, one junction end is altered; a read error may explain this. The chain recombines TRBV9 with TRBJ2-6, with D possibly being TRBD2 (5 bases). This CDR3 contains 18 residues. In germline, CDR1 is SGDLS, CDR2 YYNGEE. In nucleotides, the CDR3 is TGTGCCACCAGCGTAGGTTACGGGGATCACTCTGGGGCCAACGTCCTGACTTTC. It encodes CATSVGYGDHSGANVLTF.

J is TRBJ2-3 and V is TRBV6-1, with 15 bases lining up with TRBD2. V dropped 8 bases and J dropped 2; count of bases not matched to a gene: 11. The V gene's germline CDR1 is MNHNS and CDR2 SASEGT. The CDR3 totals 18 residues. The chain's CDR3 is CASRGLAGGGVTTDTQYF. CDR3 sequence (DNA): TGTGCCAGCCGGGGACTAGCGGGGGGTGGGGTCACCACAGATACGCAGTATTTT.

This sequence joins TRBV5-1 and TRBJ1-2; tentative D call: TRBD1 (6 bases). CDR3 size: 15 residues. V was cut by 1 base and J by 2 bases, with 12 bases left in between. In germline, CDR1 is SGHRS, CDR2 YFSETQ. The CDR3 loop reads CASSLFAGENYGYTF. CDR3 DNA sequence: TGCGCCAGCAGCTTGTTCGCAGGGGAAAACTATGGCTACACCTTC.

V gene TRBV6-6 combines with J gene TRBJ2-1; a possible D gene is TRBD2 (5 bases). The CDR3 length is 13 residues. V was pared by 0 bases and J by 12 bases, with 12 bases between. CDR1 and CDR2 from the germline V gene are MNHNY and SVGAGI (reference sequence). The chain's CDR3 is CASSYSGLGRQFF. The CDR3 nucleotides read TGTGCCAGCAGTTACTCAGGTTTGGGGAGGCAGTTCTTC.

This clonotype was detected only a few times. The V call is TRBV7-9, the J call TRBJ1-4; 7 positions match TRBD1. J gave up 5 bases and V 5 bases, and 8 bases lay outside the gene matches. The CDR3 sequence is 15 residues long. The V gene's germline CDR1 is SEHNR and CDR2 FQNEAQ (reference sequence). CDR3 sequence: CASSGKTGTNEKLFF. CDR3 coding DNA: TGTGCCAGCAGCGGAAAGACAGGGACGAATGAAAAACTGTTTTTT. The variable domain in full, completed from reference TRBV7-9 and TRBJ1-4, reads DTGVSQNPRHKITKRGQNVTFRCDPISEHNRLYWYRQTLGQGPEFLTYFQNEAQLEKSRLLSDRFSAERPKGSFSTLEIQRTEQGDSAMYLCASSGKTGTNEKLFFGSGTQLSVL.

In this sample, this clonotype turned up a few times. V and J are TRBV18 and TRBJ1-2; unclear D gene. In germline, CDR1 is KGHSH, CDR2 LQKENI. The V gene lost 6 bases and the J gene lost 4 bases, with 15 bases spanning the gap. CDR3 size: 14 residues. CDR3 bases: TGTGCCAGCTCCCCGTCGAACACGGTCTATGGCTACACCTTC. This codes for CASSPSNTVYGYTF.

The J gene is TRBJ1-1, the V gene TRBV5-6, with 7 bases that match TRBD1. The CDR3 is made up of 12 amino acids. From germline, CDR1 is SGHDT and CDR2 YYEEEE. V was pared by 3 bases and J by 9 bases, with 5 bases of the junction left unmatched. The CDR3 is CASSSRQGQAFF. CDR3 bases: TGTGCCAGCAGCTCGAGACAGGGACAAGCTTTCTTT.

Remarks on this clonotype: The junction and the germline gene differ at one end; a read error may be behind it. The V gene is TRBV7-8, the J gene TRBJ2-7; D remains ambiguous. The J call could be wrong; TRBJ2-5 is a better fit for the DNA end. There are 12 residues in the CDR3. CDR1 is SGHVS and CDR2 is FQNEAQ in the germline V gene. The CDR3 DNA is TGTGCCGGCAGCCAGCCGATCGAGACCCAGTACTTC. Translated: CAGSQPIETQYF.

J is TRBJ1-2 and V is TRBV10-3; 10 nucleotides align to TRBD1. Trimming cost V 3 bases and J 4 bases; bases outside gene matches: 5. Germline values: CDR1 ENHRY, CDR2 SYGVKD. This CDR3 is built from 15 residues. The CDR3 DNA is TGTGCCATCAGTGATAAAGGACAGGGGGGCTATGGCTACACCTTC. Protein sequence: CAISDKGQGGYGYTF.

This clonotype has only a few counts. This chain joins TRBV2 and TRBJ2-4; D is undetermined. The closer fit of TRBJ2-7 to the DNA end suggests the J call may be wrong. Germline V CDR1 and CDR2: SNHLY, FYNNEI. The CDR3 is 14 amino acids. CDR3 sequence (DNA): TGTGCCAGCAGTGCGCTTAGGACCCTCTACGAGCAGTACTTC. Protein: CASSALRTLYEQYF.

This chain connects TRBV7-2 to TRBJ1-4, with D unclear. Germline loops: CDR1 SGHTA, CDR2 FQGNSA. V was trimmed by 7 bases and J by 7 bases, leaving 13 bases between them. The CDR3 is made up of 13 amino acids. CDR3 nucleotide sequence: TGTGCCAGCACCTTCACGCGGGGTGAAAAACTGTTTTTT. It encodes CASTFTRGEKLFF.

This clonotype was detected once. The chain carries TRBV20-1 and TRBJ1-2; TRBD1 matches 9 bases. Trimming took 4 bases from V and 8 from J; bases not matched to a gene: 8. CDR3 length equals 13 residues. Germline loops: CDR1 DFQATT, CDR2 SNEGSKA (reference sequence). This CDR3 is CSAKYRGPAGYTF. CDR3 bases: TGCAGTGCTAAATACAGGGGGCCGGCCGGCTACACCTTC.

The gene calls are TRBV11-2 and TRBJ2-7; 7 bases are shared with TRBD1. The CDR3 loop spans 15 amino acids. Trimming at V came to 5 bases and at J to 3 bases, leaving 10 bases not matched to a gene. Germline V gives CDR1 SGHAT, CDR2 FQNNGV. The CDR3: CASSLAGTALYEQYF. CDR3 nucleotide sequence: TGTGCCAGCAGCCTTGCAGGGACAGCGCTCTACGAGCAGTACTTC. Full variable domain (outside the CDR3, taken from reference TRBV11-2 and TRBJ2-7): EAGVAQSPRYKIIEKRQSVAFWCNPISGHATLYWYQQILGQGPKLLIQFQNNGVVDDSQLPKDRFSAERLKGVDSTLKIQPAKLEDSAVYLCASSLAGTALYEQYFGPGTRLTVT.

The chain combines TRBV27 with TRBJ1-5, with D unresolved. CDR3 length: 14 residues. Germline CDR1 reads MNHEY; CDR2 reads SMNVEV (reference sequence). Trimming removed 3 bases from V and 0 bases from J, with 6 bases in between. The chain's CDR3 is CASSFGYSNQPQHF. In DNA form, the CDR3 reads TGTGCCAGCAGTTTTGGGTATAGCAATCAGCCCCAGCATTTT.

V usage is TRBV5-1 and J usage is TRBJ2-5, with TRBD1 identical over 9 bases. The CDR3 covers 16 residues. With V trimmed by 3 bases and J by 4 bases, 10 bases remained unmatched. Per germline, CDR1 SGHRS and CDR2 YFSETQ. The CDR3 is CASSYGQGSVGETQYF. CDR3 coding DNA: TGCGCCAGCAGCTACGGACAGGGGTCAGTCGGAGAGACCCAGTACTTC.

This clonotype was observed a handful of times. V usage is TRBV28 and J usage is TRBJ2-5, with TRBD2 identical over 7 bases. V shed 4 bases and J 5 bases; nucleotides not matched to a gene: 10. CDR1 and CDR2 from the germline V gene are MDHEN and SYDVKM. CDR3 length: 15 residues. CDR3 amino acids: CASSSPSGTGETQYF. In nucleotides, the CDR3 is TGTGCCAGCAGTTCCCCGAGCGGGACCGGGGAGACCCAGTACTTC.

The gene calls are TRBV15 and TRBJ2-4; TRBD2 matches 8 bases. TRBJ2-7 explains the end of the DNA better; the J call may be wrong. The length of the CDR3 is 12 residues. Per the germline V gene, CDR1 is LNHNV and CDR2 is YYDKDF (reference sequence). In DNA, the CDR3 is TGTGCCAACCCCTCGGGGGGGGGCGAGCAGTACTTC. Amino acid sequence: CANPSGGGEQYF.

This clonotype has only one observation. This chain uses TRBV7-2 with TRBJ2-5; tentatively, D is TRBD1 (5 bases). CDR1 and CDR2 (germline): SGHTA, FQGNSA. The CDR3 totals 15 residues. V lost 8 bases to trimming and J lost 11 bases, with 27 bases between them. CDR3 amino acids: CASRSRGRAYNEQYF. In nucleotides, the CDR3 is TGTGCCAGCCGCTCTAGGGGTCGGGCCTACAATGAGCAGTACTTC.

This clonotype was detected ten times or more. V usage is TRBV4-2 and J usage is TRBJ2-1; TRBD1 aligns across 7 bases. The germline V gene encodes CDR1 LGHNA and CDR2 YNFKEQ. V shed 3 bases and J 8 bases; nucleotides not matched to a gene: 4. The CDR3 has 13 amino acids. The CDR3 region is CASSQVDRDEQFF. CDR3 DNA sequence: TGTGCCAGCAGCCAGGTTGACAGGGATGAGCAGTTCTTC.